This T cell receptor beta chain was found in a study of T cells in Graves' hyperthyroidism and ophthalmopathy. Findings and caveats of the study: Among thyroid clonotypes expanded above 0.001, most also appeared in blood. A model built on 13 V-J features separated ophthalmopathy from stable hyperthyroidism. Ophthalmopathy prediction by the model preceded onset by a median approximately 6.9 months.

RNA transcripts were the template for amplifying TCR beta CDR3 regions. RT-PCR in the first round (using the HTBI primer set) targeted the TCR CDR3. Each CDR3 protein gets one entry after TCRdb re-called the multiplex PCR reads with MiXCR. The sample includes fewer than 650,000 distinct CDR3 sequences, roughly 45% seen only once; the top ten take around 44%. Diagnosing involved the use of clinical symptoms, serum thyroxine and TRAb, thyroid ultrasound and orbital computed tomography. This clonotype occurred many times. The antigen remains undetermined. Trimming at V came to 3 bases and at J to 1 base, leaving 7 bases not matched to a gene. Germline CDR1 is DFQATT and CDR2 is SNEGSKA (reference sequence). The CDR3 length is 17 residues.

This clonotype originated in an adult woman with Graves' disease, either hyperthyroidism or ophthalmopathy (not recorded which). Sequencing was performed on peripheral blood or thyroid tissue (not recorded which). The V call is TRBV20-1, the J call TRBJ2-2, with 11 nucleotides matching TRBD2. CDR3 DNA sequence: TGCAGTGCTAGGCCTTATCTAGCGGGAGGGAACACCGGGGAGCTGTTTTTT. It encodes CSARPYLAGGNTGELFF.